This entry concerns a single T cell receptor (beta chain). This record belongs to a study of low-dose radiotherapy and immunotherapy resistance in tumors. Time point: before trial treatment. Germline loops: CDR1 MDHEN, CDR2 SYDVKM. The CDR3 runs to 16 residues. V was shortened by 5 bases and J by 1 base, with 15 bases between the two germline ends. With TRAV- and TRBV-specific primers, first-strand cDNA was made, covering the alpha and beta chains. TCR amplification used about 18 PCR cycles, a constant-region primer and a V-primer adapter. Via MiXCR, TCRdb re-called the reads, giving one row per CDR3 protein. The table has some 82,000 distinct CDR3 sequences, about 19% seen once; the top ten hold around 6.1%.

The specimen was PBMCs, collected before treatment. This chain uses TRBV28 with TRBJ1-3, with D tentatively TRBD1 (6 bases). This TCR came from a male donor with prostate cancer. CDR3 amino acids: CASSDSGVWSGNTIYF. CDR3 DNA: TGTGCCAGCAGTGACTCAGGGGTTTGGTCTGGAAACACCATATATTTT.